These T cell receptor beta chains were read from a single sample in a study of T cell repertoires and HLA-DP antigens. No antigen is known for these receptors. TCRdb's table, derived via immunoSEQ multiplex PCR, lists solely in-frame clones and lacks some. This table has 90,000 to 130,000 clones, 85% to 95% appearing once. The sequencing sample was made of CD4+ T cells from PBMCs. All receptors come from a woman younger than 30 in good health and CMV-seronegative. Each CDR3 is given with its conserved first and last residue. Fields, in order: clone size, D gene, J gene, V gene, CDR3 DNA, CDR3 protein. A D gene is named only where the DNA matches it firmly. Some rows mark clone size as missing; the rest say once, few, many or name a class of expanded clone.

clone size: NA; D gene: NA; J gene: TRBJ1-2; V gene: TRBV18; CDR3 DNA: TGTGCCAGCTCACCGAGTAGGGGCGGCTATGGCTACACCTTC; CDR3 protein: CASSPSRGGYGYTF
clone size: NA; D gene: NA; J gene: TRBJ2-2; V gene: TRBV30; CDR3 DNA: TGTGCCTGGAGTGGCAGGACAGACACCGGGGAGCTGTTTTTT; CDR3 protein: CAWSGRTDTGELFF
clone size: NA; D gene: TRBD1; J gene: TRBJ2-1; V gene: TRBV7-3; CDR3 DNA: TGTGCCAGCAGCCAGGGACAGGGCAATGAGCAGTTCTTC; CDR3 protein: CASSQGQGNEQFF
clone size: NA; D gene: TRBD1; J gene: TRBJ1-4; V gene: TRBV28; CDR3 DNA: TGTGCCAGCAACCGGTTTCCTATTCCGGGACAGGGGGTTTTTTATGAAAAACTGTTTTTT; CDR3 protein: CASNRFPIPGQGVFYEKLFF
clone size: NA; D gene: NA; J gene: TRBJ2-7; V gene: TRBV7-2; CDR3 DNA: TGTGCCAGCAGCAAGGGGGGCGGCTACGAGCAGTACTTC; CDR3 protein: CASSKGGGYEQYF
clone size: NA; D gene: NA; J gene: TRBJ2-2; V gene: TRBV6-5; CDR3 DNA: TGTGCCAGCAGTCCCGCCCGGGCTGAAGCCGGGGAGCTGTTTTTT; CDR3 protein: CASSPARAEAGELFF
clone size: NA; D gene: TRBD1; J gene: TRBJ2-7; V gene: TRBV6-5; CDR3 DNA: TGTGCCAGCAGCTCCTTTTGGGACAGTCCCTACGAGCAGTACTTC; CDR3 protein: CASSSFWDSPYEQYF
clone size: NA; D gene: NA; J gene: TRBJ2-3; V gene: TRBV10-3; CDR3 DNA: TGTGCCATCAGGGGGGCAGATACGCAGTATTTT; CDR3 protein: CAIRGADTQYF
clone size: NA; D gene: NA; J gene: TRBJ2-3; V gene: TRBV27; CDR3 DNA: TGTGCCAGCAGGGGGGAGGGGGCGGGAGAAGATACGCAGTATTTT; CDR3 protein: CASRGEGAGEDTQYF
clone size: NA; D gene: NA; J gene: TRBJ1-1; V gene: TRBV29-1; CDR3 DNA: TGCAGCGTCCGCGGACTGATCATGAACACTGAAGCTTTCTTT; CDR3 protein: CSVRGLIMNTEAFF
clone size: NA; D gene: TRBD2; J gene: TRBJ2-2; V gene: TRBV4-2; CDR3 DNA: TGTGCCAGCAGCCAAGGGCGGGAGGGTCTGGGGGAGCTGTTTTTT; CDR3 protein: CASSQGREGLGELFF
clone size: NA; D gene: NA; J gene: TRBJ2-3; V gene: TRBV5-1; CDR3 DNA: TGCGCCAGCACAGCGGGCCCTAGCACAGATACGCAGTATTTT; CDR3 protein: CASTAGPSTDTQYF
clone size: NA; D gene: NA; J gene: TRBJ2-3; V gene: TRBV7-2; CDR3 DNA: TGTGCCAGCAGCTTAGTAGTGGGCTCGGATACGCAGTATTTT; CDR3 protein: CASSLVVGSDTQYF
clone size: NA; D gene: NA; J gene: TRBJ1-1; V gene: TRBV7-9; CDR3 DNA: TGTGCCAGCAGCCCGTCGGGGGGGCGAATAGTGCAAACTGAAGCTTTCTTT; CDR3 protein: CASSPSGGRIVQTEAFF
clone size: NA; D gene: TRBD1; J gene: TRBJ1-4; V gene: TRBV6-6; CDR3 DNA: TGTGCCAGCAGAAAGACAGGGGGGTGGGAAAAACTGTTTTTT; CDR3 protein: CASRKTGGWEKLFF
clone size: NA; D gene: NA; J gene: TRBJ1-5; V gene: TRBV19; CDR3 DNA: TGTGCCAGTAGTGAAGACCCCGGAGTAGGGGGTCAGCCCCAGCATTTT; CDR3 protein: CASSEDPGVGGQPQHF
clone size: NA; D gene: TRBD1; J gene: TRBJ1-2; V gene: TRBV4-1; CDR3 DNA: TGCGCCAGCAGCCAAGGAGAGGGACAGGAAGGCAACTATGGCTACACCTTC; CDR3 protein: CASSQGEGQEGNYGYTF
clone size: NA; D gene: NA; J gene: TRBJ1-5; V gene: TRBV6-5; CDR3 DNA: TGTGCCAGTAATGGACAGACCCATCAGCCCCAGCATTTT; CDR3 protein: CASNGQTHQPQHF
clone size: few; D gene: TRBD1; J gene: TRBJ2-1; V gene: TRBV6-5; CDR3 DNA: TGTGCCACCGGGACAGGGACCTACAATGAGCAGTTCTTC; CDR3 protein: CATGTGTYNEQFF
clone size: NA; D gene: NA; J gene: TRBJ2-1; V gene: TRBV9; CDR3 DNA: TGTGCCAGCAGCGGTGGGGCAGGGTTTATCTATGAGCAGTTCTTC; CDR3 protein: CASSGGAGFIYEQFF
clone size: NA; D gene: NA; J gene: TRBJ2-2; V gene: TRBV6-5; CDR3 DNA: TGTGCCAGCACTCAGACAGGCAAGGCCGGGGAGCTGTTTTTT; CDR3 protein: CASTQTGKAGELFF
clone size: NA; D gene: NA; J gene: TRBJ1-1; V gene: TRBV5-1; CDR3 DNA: TGCGCCAGCAGCTTAGGGAGGAACACTGAAGCTTTCTTT; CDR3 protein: CASSLGRNTEAFF
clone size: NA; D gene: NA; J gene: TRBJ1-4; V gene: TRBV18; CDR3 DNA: TGTGCCAGCTCACCGCAGGGTGTAGCTAATGAAAAACTGTTTTTT; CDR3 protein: CASSPQGVANEKLFF
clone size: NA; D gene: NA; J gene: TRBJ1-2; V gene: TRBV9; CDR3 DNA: TGTGCCAGCAGCGTAGACCCAGGGTCGAACTATGGCTACACCTTC; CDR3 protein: CASSVDPGSNYGYTF